These 26 T cell receptor beta chains originate from one sample sequenced in a study of T cells in Graves' hyperthyroidism and ophthalmopathy. Amplification yielded TCR beta CDR3 regions, with RNA transcripts as the source. The TCR CDR3 first-round RT-PCR relied on the HTBI primer set. MiXCR, applied by TCRdb to the multiplex PCR reads, yields one record per CDR3 protein. The sample yields more than 550,000 distinct CDR3 sequences, 17% seen once. Sequenced input: blood. The receptors come from a man aged 50 or older with Graves' hyperthyroidism.

This clonotype was recorded at least ten times. The chain uses TRBV7-9 and TRBJ2-1; D ambiguous. This CDR3 region has 13 residues. CDR1 SEHNR and CDR2 FQNEAQ come from the germline V gene (reference sequence). Trimming pared 1 base from V and 10 bases from J, leaving 11 bases between. The CDR3 DNA follows: TGTGCCAGCAGCTTAGAGTTTACGCAGGAGCAGTTCTTC. Encoded protein: CASSLEFTQEQFF.

This clonotype has only a few counts. The chain couples TRBV20-1 to TRBJ2-7; the D is unclear. The V end was cut by 0 bases, the J end by 6 bases, with 18 bases between. Germline loops: CDR1 DFQATT, CDR2 SNEGSKA (reference sequence). The CDR3 has 15 residues. The CDR3 spells CSARDGVRASGEQYF. The CDR3, as DNA: TGCAGTGCTAGAGATGGCGTACGGGCATCTGGCGAGCAGTACTTC.

This clonotype was picked up many times. The chain couples TRBV10-3 to TRBJ2-1; maybe TRBD2 (7 bases). There are 16 residues in the CDR3. V lost 3 bases and J 7 bases, leaving 19 bases between the germline ends. Germline loops: CDR1 ENHRY, CDR2 SYGVKD. CDR3 protein: CAISELQGKGGNEQFF. Here the CDR3 DNA reads TGTGCCATCAGTGAATTACAGGGAAAGGGGGGGAATGAGCAGTTCTTC.

This clonotype has ten or more counts. The V and J genes are TRBV28 and TRBJ1-1; the D gene is possibly TRBD1 (5 bases). V was cut by 6 bases and J by 4 bases, with 12 bases left in between. The CDR3 is made up of 13 amino acids. Germline-derived CDR1 and CDR2 are MDHEN and SYDVKM. The CDR3 nucleotides are TGTGCCAGCAGCGGGACCTCGGGCACTGAAGCTTTCTTT. This sequence encodes CASSGTSGTEAFF.

This clonotype has only a few counts. For the CDR3, the DNA is TGTGCCAGCAGCTCCTTCAGGGGCGAGGGCACCGGGGAGCTGTTTTTT. It yields the protein CASSSFRGEGTGELFF. The chain carries TRBV6-2 or TRBV6-3 and TRBJ2-2; tentative D call: TRBD1 (6 bases). Trimming removed 6 bases from V and 4 bases from J, with 18 bases in between. The CDR3 has 16 residues. Germline V gives CDR1 MNHEY, CDR2 SVGEGT.

This clonotype was recorded a few times. V gene TRBV30 combines with J gene TRBJ2-1, with 7 bases aligning to TRBD2. The junction had 7 bases not matched to a gene; V was cut back by 1 base and J by 7 bases. The germline CDR1 and CDR2 sequences are GTSNPN and SVGIG (reference sequence). The CDR3 is made up of 14 amino acids. The chain's CDR3 is CAWSAAGDRNEQFF. Written as DNA, the CDR3 is TGTGCCTGGAGTGCGGCGGGAGATCGGAATGAGCAGTTCTTC.

This chain uses TRBV19 with TRBJ2-7; 7 bases are shared with TRBD2. The germline V gene has CDR1 LNHDA and CDR2 SQIVND (reference sequence). J gave up 5 bases and V 4 bases, and 14 bases lay outside the gene matches. This CDR3 is 16 amino acids long. The CDR3: CASSRGGTPLGDEQYF. CDR3 bases: TGTGCCAGTAGTAGGGGAGGGACCCCATTAGGCGACGAGCAGTACTTC.

The chain uses TRBV19 and TRBJ2-1; 11 bases align to TRBD2. This CDR3 has 16 residues. Germline-derived CDR1 and CDR2 are LNHDA and SQIVND (reference sequence). Trimming at V came to 5 bases and at J to 9 bases, leaving 12 bases not matched to a gene. CDR3 loop: CASSVSGRVIDVEQFF. The CDR3 bases are TGTGCCAGTAGTGTTAGCGGGAGGGTTATCGACGTTGAGCAGTTCTTC. Full variable domain (missing parts from reference TRBV19 and TRBJ2-1): DGGITQSPKYLFRKEGQNVTLSCEQNLNHDAMYWYRQDPGQGLRLIYYSQIVNDFQKGDIAEGYSVSREKKESFPLTVTSAQKNPTAFYLCASSVSGRVIDVEQFFGPGTRLTVL.

This clonotype showed up many times. The V gene is TRBV18, the J gene TRBJ2-7, with 9 bases that match TRBD1. V trimming: 2 bases; J trimming: 3 bases; junction bases outside the gene matches: 2. From germline, CDR1 is KGHSH and CDR2 LQKENI. CDR3 length: 14 amino acids. The chain's CDR3 is CASSPKTGGYEQYF. CDR3 in DNA: TGTGCCAGCTCACCAAAGACAGGGGGCTACGAGCAGTACTTC.

This clonotype was found many times. V gene TRBV24-1 combines with J gene TRBJ2-5; unclear D gene. V was shortened by 4 bases and J by 4 bases, with 15 bases between the two germline ends. The CDR3 loop spans 15 amino acids. CDR1 is KGHDR, CDR2 SFDVKD, per germline. Here the CDR3 DNA reads TGTGCCACCAGTGAACATACACCTCAAGGAGAGACCCAGTACTTC. Translated, it gives CATSEHTPQGETQYF.

The J gene is TRBJ2-4, the V gene TRBV14, with 8 bases aligning to TRBD1. The V and J ends lost 0 bases and 6 bases, in that order; junction bases with no gene match: 10. The CDR3 runs 17 residues. Germline V lookup: CDR1 SGHDN, CDR2 FVKESK. CDR3 DNA: TGTGCCAGCAGCCAAGATCAGGGCAGGGGGCCCGGAAACATTCAGTACTTC. It encodes CASSQDQGRGPGNIQYF.

This clonotype has at least ten counts. CDR3 sequence reads: CATSEGDRLPQETQYF. In nucleotides, the CDR3 is TGTGCCACCAGTGAGGGGGACAGACTACCCCAAGAGACCCAGTACTTC. The chain employs TRBV24-1 and TRBJ2-5; TRBD1 aligns across 7 bases. CDR3 length: 16 residues. The germline V gene encodes CDR1 KGHDR and CDR2 SFDVKD. Trimming at V came to 4 bases and at J to 1 base, leaving 8 bases not matched to a gene.

This clonotype was seen only a few times. The V call is TRBV6-2 or TRBV6-3, the J call TRBJ2-7; the match to TRBD1 covers 9 bases. V lost 6 bases to trimming and J lost 3 bases; unmatched junction nucleotides: 12. This CDR3 is 16 amino acids long. Looked up from germline, CDR1 is MNHEY and CDR2 is SVGEGT. CDR3 amino acids: CASSHTGGEQDYEQYF. The CDR3 coding sequence is TGTGCCAGCAGCCATACAGGGGGCGAACAAGACTACGAGCAGTACTTC.

This clonotype was seen at least ten times. This CDR3 is CAISSGLAGAPTYNEQFF. CDR3 nucleotides: TGTGCCATCAGTTCGGGACTAGCGGGAGCCCCAACCTACAATGAGCAGTTCTTC. The chain couples TRBV10-3 to TRBJ2-1, with 14 bases aligning to TRBD2. Germline V lookup: CDR1 ENHRY, CDR2 SYGVKD. With V trimmed by 5 bases and J by 2 bases, 8 bases remained unmatched. This CDR3 is built from 18 residues.

This clonotype was observed a handful of times. V is TRBV6-2 or TRBV6-3 and J is TRBJ2-7; 8 bases match TRBD1. J gave up 4 bases and V 7 bases, and 18 bases lay outside the gene matches. The CDR3 has 17 amino acids. Germline V CDR1 and CDR2: MNHEY, SVGEGT. CDR3 sequence: CASKSGRGDRIRYEQYF. DNA for the CDR3: TGTGCCAGCAAAAGTGGCCGAGGGGACAGGATACGATACGAGCAGTACTTC.

This clonotype was picked up a small number of times. This rearrangement joins TRBV19 to TRBJ2-3; 7 positions agree with TRBD1. With V trimmed by 4 bases and J by 1 base, 5 bases remained unmatched. Germline loops: CDR1 LNHDA, CDR2 SQIVND (reference sequence). This CDR3 is built from 15 residues. CDR3 residues: CASSKPGQRTDTQYF. In nucleotides, the CDR3 is TGTGCCAGTAGTAAACCGGGACAGCGCACAGATACGCAGTATTTT.

Written as DNA, the CDR3 is TGTGCCAGCAGTTTATCCAGGGGCAACGAGCAGTACTTC. Its translation: CASSLSRGNEQYF. The V and J genes are TRBV28 and TRBJ2-7; perhaps TRBD1 as D (6 bases). Germline V gives CDR1 MDHEN, CDR2 SYDVKM. The V end was cut by 1 base, the J end by 5 bases, with 9 bases between. The CDR3 runs 13 residues. The full variable domain, its missing parts supplied by reference TRBV28 and TRBJ2-7, is DVKVTQSSRYLVKRTGEKVFLECVQDMDHENMFWYRQDPGLGLRLIYFSYDVKMKEKGDIPEGYSVSREKKERFSLILESASTNQTSMYLCASSLSRGNEQYFGPGTRLTVT.

This clonotype was recorded a few times. The V gene is TRBV7-2, the J gene TRBJ2-3; no clear D gene. Germline V gene lookup returns CDR1 SGHTA and CDR2 FQGNSA. The V end lost 7 bases, the J end lost 2 bases, and 16 bases lay between the germline ends. CDR3 length equals 15 residues. The CDR3: CASTPNTAFTDTQYF. Written as DNA, the CDR3 is TGTGCCAGCACCCCGAATACAGCCTTCACAGATACGCAGTATTTT.

The table lists this clonotype with a few counts. The CDR3 here is CASSLNMGGGNSPLHF. In nucleotides, the CDR3 is TGTGCCAGCAGCTTAAATATGGGGGGGGGTAATTCACCCCTCCACTTT. The genes are TRBV7-2 and TRBJ1-6; a possible D gene is TRBD1 (5 bases). Germline lookup yields CDR1 SGHTA and CDR2 FQGNSA. V gave up 2 bases and J gave up 6 bases, with 14 bases separating them. The CDR3 extends over 16 amino acids. Filled out from reference TRBV7-2 and TRBJ1-6, the complete variable domain reads GAGVSQSPSNKVTEKGKDVELRCDPISGHTALYWYRQSLGQGLEFLIYFQGNSAPDKSGLPSDRFSAERTGGSVSTLTIQRTQQEDSAVYLCASSLNMGGGNSPLHFGNGTRLTVT.

This clonotype came up a few times. The chain is built from TRBV20-1 and TRBJ1-5; D remains unclear. Germline V gene sequence: CDR1 DFQATT, CDR2 SNEGSKA (reference sequence). Trimming took off 6 bases at V and 5 bases at J, with 17 bases between the two ends. The CDR3 runs 14 residues. CDR3 nucleotides: TGCAGTGCCCTTGTCGGCAGGCAGTATCAGCCCCAGCATTTT. Translation: CSALVGRQYQPQHF.

The chain is built from TRBV19 and TRBJ1-2; D not certain. V lost 3 bases and J lost 2, with 13 bases in between. The CDR3 covers 15 residues. Germline V CDR1 and CDR2: LNHDA, SQIVND (reference sequence). The CDR3 DNA reads as TGTGCCAGTAGTATCACTCCTAAGGGAAACTATGGCTACACCTTC. Protein: CASSITPKGNYGYTF.

A word on this clonotype: The junction departs from germline at one end; a sequencing error may be responsible. The chain has TRBV11-2 and TRBJ2-7, with 7 bases aligning to TRBD1. Germline CDR1 and CDR2: SGHAT and FQNNGV. The CDR3 totals 14 residues. CDR3 coding DNA: TGTGCCAGCAGCTTTAAGACAGGGCGATACGAGCAGTCCTTC. It encodes CASSFKTGRYEQSF.

The CDR3 here is CASSLDRWEGGDEQFF. CDR3 bases: TGTGCCAGCAGCTTAGACCGGTGGGAGGGAGGCGATGAGCAGTTCTTC. The chain is built from TRBV11-2 and TRBJ2-1; 7 positions agree with TRBD2. In germline, CDR1 is SGHAT, CDR2 FQNNGV. The CDR3 has 16 amino acids. Unmatched junction bases numbered 10, after V lost 0 bases and J lost 8 bases.

The V and J genes are TRBV27 and TRBJ2-7; possibly TRBD2 for D (6 bases). V was pared by 5 bases and J by 6 bases, with 14 bases between. CDR3 length: 13 amino acids. Germline assignment: CDR1 MNHEY and CDR2 SMNVEV (reference sequence). The CDR3 DNA follows: TGTGCCAGCAGTCCGAGGAGGGGCGGCGAGCAGTACTTC. Translating gives CASSPRRGGEQYF.

The rearrangement uses TRBV20-1 and TRBJ2-3; 11 bases line up with TRBD2. This CDR3 contains 16 residues. The germline CDR1 and CDR2 sequences are DFQATT and SNEGSKA (reference sequence). The V and J ends lost 6 bases and 0 bases, in that order; junction bases with no gene match: 8. Here the CDR3 DNA reads TGCAGTGCCTACGGGACTAGCGGAACTAGCACAGATACGCAGTATTTT. Translation: CSAYGTSGTSTDTQYF.

To note about this clonotype: A much larger clonotype is one base distant, so this may be a read error. The V and J genes are TRBV7-2 and TRBJ2-1; the match to TRBD2 covers 10 bases. Germline CDR1 reads SGHTA; CDR2 reads FQGNSA. There are 15 residues in the CDR3. DNA of the CDR3: TGTGCCTGCAGCTCCACTAGCGGGAACTACAATGAGCAGTTCTTC. This gives the protein CACSSTSGNYNEQFF.